The T cell receptor (beta chain) under discussion was sequenced for a study of CD8 T cells in ankylosing spondylitis. Study-wide results and caveats: It appeared that ankylosing spondylitis blood was characterized by a TCR beta motif of about 8 highly homologous variants.

Each CDR3 protein is one row after TCRdb ran MiXCR on the 5' RACE reads. The table has approximately 540,000 distinct CDR3 sequences, 12% seen once. V lost 6 bases and J lost 1, with 9 bases in between. The CDR3 sequence is 13 residues long. CDR1 is SNHLY, CDR2 FYNNEI, per germline. A few counts support this clonotype. Its antigen remains unknown. The sequencing sample was made of blood, either unsorted or a sorted T cell fraction (not recorded which). The chain joins TRBV2 to TRBJ1-1; D gene uncertain. This TCR derives from a male donor with ankylosing spondylitis. CDR3 sequence: CASRRIGNTEAFF. CDR3 coding DNA: TGTGCCAGCAGACGGATTGGGAACACTGAAGCTTTCTTT.